One and the same sample provided the 22 T cell receptor beta chains below, sequenced in a study of T-cell memory formation after mild COVID-19. TCRdb reprocessed the 5' RACE reads via MiXCR and lists one record per CDR3 protein. The table has some 130,000 distinct CDR3 sequences, approximately 25% seen once. The sample taken for sequencing was PBMCs or a T cell subset sorted from them (not recorded which). The receptors were sampled from an adult woman who had mild COVID-19 (a few samples of this study predate the infection). Cell type and time point are not known.

A word on this clonotype: The junction departs from germline at one end; a sequencing error may be responsible. The rearrangement links TRBV29-1 to TRBJ1-2, with 8 bases identical to TRBD1. In germline, CDR1 is SQVTM, CDR2 ANQGSEA. The CDR3 is 9 amino acids. CDR3 DNA: TGCAGCGTTGACGAGGACAGGGCGTTC. Protein product: CSVDEDRAF.

This clonotype was detected only a few times. The chain is built from TRBV9 and TRBJ1-1, with a weak D call TRBD1 (5 bases). The ends were cut back, 0 bases at V and 3 bases at J, with 9 bases in the middle. The germline gives CDR1 SGDLS, CDR2 YYNGEE. The CDR3 runs 14 residues. The CDR3 here is CASSVGWTHTEAFF. DNA of the CDR3: TGTGCCAGCAGCGTAGGGTGGACACACACTGAAGCTTTCTTT.

The V and J genes are TRBV4-1 and TRBJ2-7, with 11 bases lining up with TRBD1. The CDR3 is 15 residues long. V shed 4 bases and J 4 bases; nucleotides not matched to a gene: 6. The germline V gene encodes CDR1 MGHRA and CDR2 YSYEKL. CDR3 loop: CASSRGQGADYEQYF. CDR3 bases: TGCGCCAGCAGCCGCGGACAGGGGGCTGATTACGAGCAGTACTTC.

This chain joins TRBV12-3 or TRBV12-4 and TRBJ1-2; 9 nucleotides line up with TRBD1. V dropped 8 bases and J dropped 4; count of bases not matched to a gene: 8. The CDR3 totals 14 residues. The CDR3 protein is CASRSGTGIYGYTF. The CDR3 nucleotides read TGTGCCAGCCGGTCCGGGACAGGGATCTATGGCTACACCTTC.

Here the CDR3 DNA reads TGTGCCAGCAGCGTAGGGGTCACTAGCGGGATGGGAGAGCAGTACTTC. It encodes CASSVGVTSGMGEQYF. The chain links TRBV9 to TRBJ2-7, with 10 bases matching TRBD2. V shed 0 bases, J shed 7 bases, and the junction held 10 bases outside the gene matches. The CDR3 covers 16 residues. The germline V gene has CDR1 SGDLS and CDR2 YYNGEE.

This clonotype was observed many times. This chain links TRBV20-1 with TRBJ1-5; tentative D call: TRBD1 (5 bases). There are 14 residues in the CDR3. The germline gives CDR1 DFQATT, CDR2 SNEGSKA (reference sequence). Trimming left V 6 bases short and J 1 base short, with 13 bases between. CDR3 sequence reads: CSAATVGSNQPQHF. The CDR3 DNA is TGCAGTGCGGCGACAGTGGGAAGCAATCAGCCCCAGCATTTT.

The table lists this clonotype with a few counts. This CDR3 reads CASSYLAGGITDTQYF. Here the CDR3 DNA reads TGTGCCAGCAGCTACCTAGCGGGGGGTATCACAGATACGCAGTATTTT. The chain couples TRBV5-5 to TRBJ2-3; the match to TRBD2 covers 11 bases. CDR1 SGHKS and CDR2 YYEKEE come from the germline V gene (reference sequence). Trimming cost V 3 bases and J 2 bases; bases outside gene matches: 5. The CDR3 is 16 residues long.

This clonotype was recorded many times. This chain connects TRBV4-1 to TRBJ2-2, with D possibly matching TRBD1 (8 bases). CDR1 and CDR2 (germline): MGHRA, YSYEKL. V lost 2 bases and J lost 3, with 16 bases in between. The CDR3 is 17 amino acids. In nucleotides, the CDR3 is TGCGCCAGCAGCCAAACTCGGACAGGGAGGGACACCGGGGAGCTGTTTTTT. The encoded protein is CASSQTRTGRDTGELFF.

J is TRBJ2-1 and V is TRBV7-9; D not certain. CDR3 length: 18 amino acids. Germline CDR1 reads SEHNR; CDR2 reads FQNEAQ (reference sequence). Trimming removed 1 base from V and 4 bases from J, with 20 bases in between. CDR3 sequence reads: CASSLGLRYDLSYNEQFF. In DNA form, the CDR3 reads TGTGCCAGCAGCTTAGGTCTCCGCTATGACCTCTCATACAATGAGCAGTTCTTC.

The chain carries TRBV21-1 and TRBJ1-2; TRBD1 is the table's D call, not checked against the DNA. TRBV21-1 is flagged as a pseudogene. This CDR3 has 8 amino acids. CDR3 sequence (DNA): TGCCCGGGGTCTGGCTACACCTTC. It yields the protein CPGSGYTF.

This clonotype was seen only a few times. The chain links TRBV7-8 to TRBJ2-5; 13 positions agree with TRBD2. Germline lookup yields CDR1 SGHVS and CDR2 FQNEAQ. The ends lost 6 bases at V and 2 bases at J; junction bases unmatched: 3. The CDR3 runs 15 residues. The CDR3 protein is CASSQGLAGQETQYF. The CDR3 nucleotides are TGTGCCAGCAGTCAGGGACTAGCGGGGCAAGAGACCCAGTACTTC.

This clonotype appeared a few times. This chain uses TRBV4-3 with TRBJ2-1, with D unclear. Germline V CDR1 and CDR2: LGHNA, YSLEER. This CDR3 is built from 15 residues. The germline V and J ends were trimmed by 0 bases and 3 bases, with 9 bases remaining between them. The CDR3 DNA is TGCGCCAGCAGCCAAGATCGGGCAAACTACAATGAGCAGTTCTTC. Translating gives CASSQDRANYNEQFF.

This chain links TRBV7-6 with TRBJ2-5; possibly TRBD1 for D (6 bases). V shed 1 base and J shed 6 bases, with 9 bases lying between them. The germline V gene encodes CDR1 SGHVS and CDR2 FNYEAQ. This CDR3 is built from 13 residues. The DNA of the CDR3 is TGTGCCAGCAGCTTAGGGCAGGGGAAGACCCAGTACTTC. Translation gives CASSLGQGKTQYF.

The V gene is TRBV7-8, the J gene TRBJ1-1; D might be TRBD1 (6 bases). The V gene's germline CDR1 is SGHVS and CDR2 FQNEAQ. V lost 5 bases and J lost 4, with 17 bases in between. This CDR3 contains 15 residues. CDR3 protein: CASSSLQGGATEAFF. CDR3 nucleotides: TGTGCCAGCAGCAGTCTACAGGGTGGGGCCACTGAAGCTTTCTTT.

This clonotype was detected a few times. This chain uses TRBV15 with TRBJ1-1, with unresolved D. Germline lookup yields CDR1 LNHNV and CDR2 YYDKDF (reference sequence). Trimming stripped 0 bases from V and 4 bases from J, with 9 bases between. The CDR3 is 14 residues long. For the CDR3, the DNA is TGTGCCACCAGCAGAGACGTATCAGGCACTGAAGCTTTCTTT. It codes for CATSRDVSGTEAFF.

The sample holds one count of this clonotype. The rearrangement links TRBV13 to TRBJ1-2, with no clear D. The germline gives CDR1 PRHDT, CDR2 FYEKMQ (reference sequence). This CDR3 spans 11 amino acids. Trimming shortened V by 4 bases and J by 4 bases, and 4 bases separated the two germline ends. The CDR3 region has the DNA TGTGCCAGCAGCTCCATCTATGGCTACACCTTC. It is translated as CASSSIYGYTF.

This clonotype was recorded a few times. The chain links TRBV7-9 to TRBJ1-1, with a possible D match to TRBD1 (5 bases). Between the trimmed V and J ends, which lost 5 bases and 7 bases, there was a span of 14 bases. The germline V gene has CDR1 SEHNR and CDR2 FQNEAQ (reference sequence). The CDR3 covers 13 residues. As DNA, the CDR3 is TGTGCCAGCAGCAAGGGACTTGAAGGTGAAGCTTTCTTT. Residues: CASSKGLEGEAFF.

Only a few counts were recorded for this clonotype. The chain recombines TRBV7-8 with TRBJ2-1; 8 bases align to TRBD2. V gave up 1 base and J gave up 8 bases; unmatched junction bases: 10. This CDR3 has 16 residues. Germline V lookup: CDR1 SGHVS, CDR2 FQNEAQ. The CDR3 coding sequence is TGTGCCAGCAGCTTAGACCCCCCGGGAGGGCCATATGAGCAGTTCTTC. Its translation is CASSLDPPGGPYEQFF.

This chain links TRBV5-1 with TRBJ2-1, with D possibly TRBD2 on 5 matching bases. Germline-derived CDR1 and CDR2 are SGHRS and YFSETQ. CDR3 size: 12 residues. V was trimmed by 8 bases and J by 9 bases, leaving 15 bases between them. The CDR3 nucleotides are TGCGCCAGGGACGAGGGCACGGTTGAGCAGTTCTTC. Amino acid sequence: CARDEGTVEQFF.

This clonotype was seen a handful of times. This sequence joins TRBV29-1 and TRBJ2-2; a weak D match, TRBD1 (6 bases). The CDR3 sequence is 14 residues long. The V gene's germline CDR1 is SQVTM and CDR2 ANQGSEA. Trimming took 3 bases from V and 7 from J, leaving 15 bases between them. DNA of the CDR3: TGCAGCGTTGAGGTGGACAGTACGGACGGGGAGCTGTTTTTT. Translated, it gives CSVEVDSTDGELFF.

V is TRBV5-6 and J is TRBJ1-5, with D unclear. There are 12 residues in the CDR3. Per germline, CDR1 SGHDT and CDR2 YYEEEE. V was pared by 7 bases and J by 2 bases, with 7 bases between. CDR3 sequence reads: CASARGNQPQHF. The CDR3 DNA reads TGTGCCAGCGCCCGGGGCAATCAGCCCCAGCATTTT.

The chain links TRBV9 to TRBJ1-1; possible D gene TRBD1, 5 bases. Germline values: CDR1 SGDLS, CDR2 YYNGEE. V lost 0 bases and J 4 bases, leaving 7 bases between the germline ends. The CDR3 sequence is 13 residues long. The chain's CDR3 is CASSVGGATEAFF. CDR3 bases: TGTGCCAGCAGCGTAGGCGGGGCCACTGAAGCTTTCTTT.